These T cell receptor beta chains were read from a single sample in a study of blood T cell repertoires in COVID-19. Sequencing used immunoSEQ multiplex PCR; TCRdb keeps in-frame clones, though not all of them. The sample carries around 480,000 clones, about 91% recorded once. The sample taken for sequencing was peripheral blood. All receptors derive from a woman aged 45-65 years with COVID-19, enrolled during active disease. Each CDR3 is given with its conserved first and last residue. A D gene is named only where the DNA matches it firmly. Size is stated for part of the rows, as once, few or many counts, or as a class when the clone is expanded.

abundance	v_gene	len	j_gene	d_gene	CDR3aa	CDR3nt
-	TRBV3-1/TRBV3-2	15	TRBJ2-3	-	CASSPPYRSTDTQYF	TGTGCCAGCAGCCCTCCCTACAGGAGCACAGATACGCAGTATTTT
-	TRBV6-5	14	TRBJ1-2	TRBD1	CASSYSGTDYGYTF	TGTGCCAGCAGTTACTCCGGGACAGACTATGGCTACACCTTC
-	TRBV6-5	14	TRBJ2-3	TRBD2	CASRSGDGTDTQYF	TGTGCCAGCAGGAGCGGGGACGGCACAGATACGCAGTATTTT
-	TRBV29-1	13	TRBJ1-1	TRBD1	CSVAGGLNTEAFF	TGCAGCGTCGCAGGGGGACTGAACACTGAAGCTTTCTTT
-	TRBV28	14	TRBJ1-4	-	CASSLPWHREKLFF	TGTGCCAGCAGCCTCCCCTGGCATCGCGAAAAACTGTTTTTT
-	TRBV19	15	TRBJ1-1	-	CASKTLRGLNTEAFF	TGTGCCAGTAAAACTTTAAGGGGTTTGAACACTGAAGCTTTCTTT
-	TRBV5-1	16	TRBJ2-1	-	CASSLEGGSSYNEQFF	TGCGCCAGCAGCTTGGAAGGCGGAAGCTCCTACAATGAGCAGTTCTTC
-	TRBV19	13	TRBJ1-1	TRBD1	CATGTGGATEAFF	TGTGCCACGGGGACAGGGGGGGCAACTGAAGCTTTCTTT
once	TRBV6-5	14	TRBJ2-7	-	CASKGAGGSYEQYF	TGTGCCAGCAAGGGGGCAGGGGGGTCCTACGAGCAGTACTTC
few	TRBV14	17	TRBJ2-3	TRBD1	CASSQVAGGWLADTQYF	TGTGCCAGCAGCCAAGTCGCAGGGGGCTGGTTGGCAGATACGCAGTATTTT
-	TRBV4-2	15	TRBJ1-2	-	CASSPGAQTDYGYTF	TGTGCCAGCAGCCCAGGTGCGCAGACGGACTATGGCTACACCTTC
-	TRBV27	14	TRBJ2-7	TRBD1	CASTVGTGLNEQYF	TGTGCCAGCACTGTGGGGACAGGCCTAAACGAGCAGTACTTC
-	TRBV18	14	TRBJ1-3	TRBD1	CASSPGQGRNTIYF	TGTGCCAGCTCACCGGGACAGGGGAGAAACACCATATATTTT
-	TRBV4-1	16	TRBJ1-3	TRBD1	CASSHPLQGKGNTIYF	TGCGCCAGCAGCCACCCCCTACAGGGGAAGGGAAACACCATATATTTT
-	TRBV7-3	15	TRBJ2-3	TRBD1	CASSLGQAVADTQYF	TGTGCCAGCAGCTTAGGACAGGCAGTCGCAGATACGCAGTATTTT
-	TRBV2	16	TRBJ2-3	-	CASERLAGASTDTQYF	TGTGCCAGCGAAAGACTGGCGGGGGCGTCCACAGATACGCAGTATTTT
once	TRBV30	14	TRBJ1-6	-	CAWSVRGENSPLHF	TGTGCCTGGAGTGTACGCGGGGAAAATTCACCCCTCCACTTT
-	TRBV9	15	TRBJ2-3	TRBD1	CASSVGTGSTDTQYF	TGTGCCAGCAGCGTAGGGACAGGGAGCACAGATACGCAGTATTTT
-	TRBV11-2	14	TRBJ2-2	-	CASSFEADTGELFF	TGTGCCAGCAGCTTTGAAGCGGACACCGGGGAGCTGTTTTTT
-	TRBV7-8	14	TRBJ1-2	TRBD1	CASSLDRTNYGYTF	TGTGCCAGCAGCCTGGACAGGACTAACTATGGCTACACCTTC
-	TRBV5-4	15	TRBJ1-6	-	CASSLDGRGTSPLHF	TGTGCCAGCAGCTTAGACGGGCGGGGAACTTCACCCCTCCACTTT
-	TRBV5-6	18	TRBJ2-1	TRBD1	CASSSIPSITGVGNEQFF	TGTGCCAGCAGCTCAATTCCGAGCATAACAGGGGTGGGCAATGAGCAGTTCTTC
few	TRBV29-1	11	TRBJ1-1	TRBD1	CSITIQGRAFF	TGCAGCATTACCATACAGGGGAGGGCTTTCTTT
-	TRBV9	14	TRBJ1-1	-	CASSRGVPNTEAFF	TGTGCCAGCAGCCGAGGTGTCCCGAACACTGAAGCTTTCTTT
-	TRBV20-1	11	TRBJ1-1	TRBD1	CRGQDLTEAFF	TGCAGGGGACAGGACCTCACTGAAGCTTTCTTT
-	TRBV19	15	TRBJ1-1	-	CASSQSRHMNTEAFF	TGTGCCAGTAGTCAATCGAGGCATATGAACACTGAAGCTTTCTTT
few	TRBV5-4	15	TRBJ1-1	-	CASSSPRGTRTEAFF	TGTGCCAGCAGCTCCCCGCGGGGAACGAGAACTGAAGCTTTCTTT
-	TRBV7-9	16	TRBJ1-4	TRBD1	CASSPGQDATNEKLFF	TGTGCCAGCAGCCCCGGACAGGATGCAACTAATGAAAAACTGTTTTTT
once	TRBV2	14	TRBJ2-3	TRBD2	CASLIAGTTDTQYF	TGTGCCAGCCTAATAGCGGGGACCACAGATACGCAGTATTTT
once	TRBV29-1	14	TRBJ2-2	TRBD1	CSVIRDRDTGELFF	TGCAGCGTAATCCGGGACAGGGACACCGGGGAGCTGTTTTTT
-	TRBV24-1	15	TRBJ2-1	TRBD2	CATSRSGGAYNEQFF	TGTGCCACCAGTCGTAGCGGGGGGGCCTACAATGAGCAGTTCTTC
-	TRBV5-4	15	TRBJ1-2	TRBD1	CASTTRTGGNYGYTF	TGTGCCAGCACCACTAGGACAGGGGGGAACTATGGCTACACCTTC
once	TRBV24-1	15	TRBJ2-5	-	CATSDLQDAQETQYF	TGTGCCACCAGTGATTTACAGGACGCTCAAGAGACCCAGTACTTC
-	TRBV19	15	TRBJ2-3	-	CASSLGLELTDTQYF	TGTGCCAGTAGTTTGGGACTCGAGCTCACAGATACGCAGTATTTT
-	TRBV2	16	TRBJ2-4	-	CASSGPSGVWTGIQYF	TGTGCCAGCAGTGGCCCTTCAGGGGTATGGACGGGCATTCAGTACTTC
-	TRBV11-2	13	TRBJ2-1	-	CASSLQRGHEQFF	TGTGCCAGCAGCTTACAAAGGGGCCATGAGCAGTTCTTC
-	TRBV5-4	11	TRBJ2-7	-	CASSGQYEQYF	TGTGCCAGCAGCGGGCAGTACGAGCAGTACTTC
-	TRBV18	15	TRBJ2-1	TRBD2	CASSPRLAGDNEQFF	TGTGCCAGCTCACCGAGACTAGCGGGGGACAATGAGCAGTTCTTC
many	TRBV5-8	16	TRBJ2-2	-	CASSLTSMGHTGELFF	TGTGCCAGCAGCCTGACGTCGATGGGGCACACCGGGGAGCTGTTTTTT
-	TRBV19	14	TRBJ1-5	TRBD1	CASTLTGGNQPQHF	TGTGCCAGTACCCTGACAGGGGGCAATCAGCCCCAGCATTTT
-	TRBV25-1	14	TRBJ2-7	-	CASSDSLTRGEQYF	TGTGCCAGCAGTGATTCCCTCACCAGGGGCGAGCAGTACTTC
once	TRBV3-1/TRBV3-2	15	TRBJ2-7	-	CASSTRGLLTYEQYF	TGTGCCAGCAGCACCCGTGGGCTGCTTACCTACGAGCAGTACTTC
-	TRBV10-3	13	TRBJ2-2	-	CAISGVTTGELFF	TGTGCCATCAGTGGGGTGACTACCGGGGAGCTGTTTTTT
-	TRBV28	12	TRBJ1-1	TRBD1	CASSPDRVGAFF	TGTGCCAGCAGTCCGGACAGGGTTGGGGCTTTCTTT
few	TRBV6-1	16	TRBJ1-5	TRBD1	CASSALRGRGEQPQHF	TGTGCCAGCAGTGCCCTCAGGGGGCGCGGGGAACAGCCCCAGCATTTT
-	TRBV6-4	13	TRBJ2-5	TRBD1	CASRGTGQETQYF	TGTGCCAGCAGAGGGACAGGGCAAGAGACCCAGTACTTC
-	TRBV4-1	15	TRBJ2-3	-	CASSQLGASTDTQYF	TGCGCCAGCAGCCAACTAGGGGCGAGCACAGATACGCAGTATTTT
once	TRBV15	17	TRBJ2-7	TRBD2	CATSRDIRAGGIYEQYF	TGTGCCACCAGCAGAGATATAAGAGCGGGGGGCATATACGAGCAGTACTTC
-	TRBV4-2	18	TRBJ2-3	TRBD2	CASSLISSGGAVTDTQYF	TGTGCCAGCAGCCTGATTTCTAGCGGGGGGGCCGTCACAGATACGCAGTATTTT
-	TRBV12-3/TRBV12-4	12	TRBJ1-6	-	CASSFGGSPLHF	TGTGCCAGCAGTTTTGGCGGTTCACCCCTCCACTTT
-	TRBV2	14	TRBJ2-7	TRBD1	CASSYTGQTYEQYF	TGTGCCAGCAGTTATACGGGACAGACCTACGAGCAGTACTTC
-	TRBV7-3	14	TRBJ2-3	TRBD1	CASSFDRGTDTQYF	TGTGCCAGCAGCTTTGACAGGGGCACAGATACGCAGTATTTT
-	TRBV4-1	16	TRBJ2-2	-	CASSQANTGYPGELFF	TGCGCCAGCAGCCAGGCCAACACAGGGTATCCCGGGGAGCTGTTTTTT
-	TRBV27	12	TRBJ1-2	TRBD1	CASSDTGVGYTF	TGTGCCAGCAGTGATACAGGGGTTGGCTACACCTTC
once	TRBV5-1	16	TRBJ2-3	TRBD2	CASSLTSGGVTDTQYF	TGCGCCAGCAGCTTGACTAGCGGGGGAGTTACAGATACGCAGTATTTT